Presented here are 31 T cell receptor beta chains from one specimen sequenced in a study of shared clonotypes between healthy human individuals. Here immunoSEQ multiplex PCR was the method, and the copy in TCRdb shows in-frame clones only, minus some. The table has about 2.1 million clones, around 95% seen once; the top ten hold 1.5% to 2%. The naive CD8 subset, CD45RO-negative cells positively selected for CCR7, excluded terminally differentiated effector memory CD45RA+ cells. Sequenced sample: naive CD8+ T cells from PBMCs. The origin of the receptors is a man aged 18 to 30 in good health. Some clones in this sample may be carry-over from other donors' samples.

Notes on this clone: The sample holds other DNA sequences that translate to the same CDR3. J is TRBJ1-5 and V is TRBV6-1; D unclear. Germline values: CDR1 MNHNS, CDR2 SASEGT. The V and J ends lost 4 bases and 0 bases respectively, with 10 bases between them. The CDR3 totals 15 residues. The CDR3 protein is CASSGGRYSNQPQHF. In DNA, the CDR3 is TGTGCCAGCAGTGGCGGACGTTATAGCAATCAGCCCCAGCATTTT.

The chain has TRBV6-6 and TRBJ1-2; no clear D. CDR3 length: 14 residues. Deletions cut 6 bases from V and 6 bases from J, with 17 bases between. Germline CDR1 reads MNHNY; CDR2 reads SVGAGI (reference sequence). CDR3 nucleotide sequence: TGTGCCAGCAGGGAGGACGGTGCCCCGGATGGCTACACCTTC. Its protein product is CASREDGAPDGYTF.

The chain is built from TRBV5-1 and TRBJ2-2; 9 bases match TRBD1. The CDR3 is 16 amino acids. V dropped 4 bases and J dropped 5; count of bases not matched to a gene: 9. Germline CDR1 reads SGHRS; CDR2 reads YFSETQ. The CDR3 sequence: CASSTADRGITGELFF. For the CDR3, the DNA is TGCGCCAGCAGCACAGCAGACAGGGGGATTACCGGGGAGCTGTTTTTT.

The V call is TRBV28, the J call TRBJ2-2; D call uncertain. V was pared by 3 bases and J by 5 bases, with 10 bases between. There are 14 residues in the CDR3. Germline lookup yields CDR1 MDHEN and CDR2 SYDVKM. The CDR3 coding sequence is TGTGCCAGCAGTTTCGCGAGATGGACCGGGGAGCTGTTTTTT. As protein: CASSFARWTGELFF.

This rearrangement joins TRBV5-6 to TRBJ2-2; D uncertain. The germline CDR1 and CDR2 sequences are SGHDT and YYEEEE. V lost 2 bases to trimming and J lost 4 bases, with 9 bases between them. The CDR3 covers 14 residues. CDR3 sequence reads: CASSFRRTTGELFF. CDR3 bases: TGTGCCAGCAGCTTTCGTAGAACCACCGGGGAGCTGTTTTTT. The variable domain in full, with the rest retrieved from reference TRBV5-6 and TRBJ2-2, is DAGVTQSPTHLIKTRGQQVTLRCSPKSGHDTVSWYQQALGQGPQFIFQYYEEEERQRGNFPDRFSGHQFPNYSSELNVNALLLGDSALYLCASSFRRTTGELFFGEGSRLTVL.

The chain carries TRBV28 and TRBJ1-1; D uncertain. V was shortened by 7 bases and J by 1 base, with 13 bases between the two germline ends. The CDR3 runs 14 residues. Germline V gene lookup returns CDR1 MDHEN and CDR2 SYDVKM. This CDR3 reads CASIPDAENTEAFF. The DNA for the CDR3 is TGTGCCAGCATCCCAGACGCAGAGAACACTGAAGCTTTCTTT.

This chain connects TRBV29-1 to TRBJ1-2, with D hard to call. The CDR3 sequence is 11 residues long. Germline V CDR1 and CDR2: SQVTM, ANQGSEA. V lost 6 bases and J 7 bases, leaving 12 bases between the germline ends. The CDR3 region is CSVVFEAGYTF. CDR3 nucleotide sequence: TGCAGCGTCGTTTTTGAGGCTGGCTACACCTTC.

This clone is a singleton in its sample. The chain employs TRBV28 and TRBJ1-1; possibly TRBD1 for D (5 bases). Germline CDR1 and CDR2: MDHEN and SYDVKM. CDR3 size: 15 residues. Between the trimmed V and J ends, which lost 5 bases and 5 bases, there was a span of 18 bases. The CDR3 is CASSPPQDNPTEAFF. The CDR3 DNA is TGTGCCAGCAGTCCCCCCCAGGACAACCCGACTGAAGCTTTCTTT.

With respect to this clone: Different DNA sequences within this sample yield the same CDR3. This chain links TRBV9 with TRBJ2-1, with unresolved D. Germline V gene sequence: CDR1 SGDLS, CDR2 YYNGEE. This CDR3 is built from 13 residues. Trimming shortened V by 2 bases and J by 4 bases, and 7 bases separated the two germline ends. As DNA, the CDR3 is TGTGCCAGCAGCGTTCCCCCATACAATGAGCAGTTCTTC. It encodes CASSVPPYNEQFF.

This clone was counted a single time. The J gene is TRBJ2-7, the V gene TRBV5-6, with 10 bases fitting TRBD2. V lost 5 bases, J lost 0 bases, and 17 bases stayed unmatched. CDR3 length: 19 amino acids. Germline V CDR1 and CDR2: SGHDT, YYEEEE. The CDR3 nucleotides read TGTGCCAGCAGTTCAGATACCGGGACTAGCGATAGTAGCTCCTACGAGCAGTACTTC. This codes for CASSSDTGTSDSSSYEQYF.

V gene TRBV4-1 combines with J gene TRBJ1-1; D is possibly TRBD1 (5 bases). Germline CDR1 MGHRA, CDR2 YSYEKL. Trimming shortened V by 0 bases and J by 4 bases, and 9 bases separated the two germline ends. CDR3 length: 14 amino acids. CDR3 amino acids: CASSQEGGGTEAFF. Written as DNA, the CDR3 is TGCGCCAGCAGCCAAGAAGGCGGGGGCACTGAAGCTTTCTTT.

This clone was seen once. In nucleotides, the CDR3 is TGCAGCGTGGGTAGCGGTATTCACTACGAGCAGTACTTC. Protein sequence: CSVGSGIHYEQYF. The chain has TRBV29-1 and TRBJ2-7; TRBD2 might be the D (6 bases). Between the trimmed V and J ends, which lost 6 bases and 3 bases, there was a span of 15 bases. Germline-derived CDR1 and CDR2 are SQVTM and ANQGSEA. The CDR3 length is 13 residues.

The chain employs TRBV7-9 and TRBJ1-3; possible D gene TRBD1, 5 bases. The CDR3 has 18 amino acids. Germline CDR1 is SEHNR and CDR2 is FQNEAQ (reference sequence). Trimming shortened V by 5 bases and J by 0 bases, and 20 bases separated the two germline ends. CDR3 in amino acids: CASSPTGTTSNSGNTIYF. DNA of the CDR3: TGTGCCAGCAGCCCGACCGGGACTACAAGCAACTCTGGAAACACCATATATTTT.

The chain carries TRBV4-3 and TRBJ1-1, with unresolved D. Between the trimmed V and J ends, which lost 5 bases and 0 bases, there was a span of 7 bases. The CDR3 consists of 13 residues. CDR1 and CDR2 from the germline V gene are LGHNA and YSLEER. The DNA for the CDR3 is TGCGCCAGCAGCGGTAGGATGAACACTGAAGCTTTCTTT. Protein sequence: CASSGRMNTEAFF.

V gene TRBV2 combines with J gene TRBJ2-2; 8 bases line up with TRBD1. After removal of 6 bases from V and 0 bases from J, the junction contained 15 bases not matched to a gene. This CDR3 is 19 amino acids long. Germline loops: CDR1 SNHLY, CDR2 FYNNEI. CDR3 DNA: TGTGCCAGCAGACCTATTCGGGACAGGAGTTATGCGAACACCGGGGAGCTGTTTTTT. Residues: CASRPIRDRSYANTGELFF.

The genes are TRBV27 and TRBJ2-2; TRBD2 matches at 8 bases. Trimming took 2 bases from V and 5 from J; bases not matched to a gene: 7. The CDR3 is made up of 16 amino acids. CDR1 is MNHEY and CDR2 is SMNVEV in the germline V gene (reference sequence). This CDR3 is CASSLDSGAQTGELFF. CDR3 DNA: TGTGCCAGCAGTTTAGATAGCGGGGCCCAAACCGGGGAGCTGTTTTTT.

The rearrangement joins TRBV23-1 to TRBJ2-2, with D maybe TRBD1 (7 bases). TRBV23-1 is classed as an ORF, of uncertain function. This CDR3 is 17 amino acids long. The ends were cut back, 2 bases at V and 2 bases at J, with 15 bases in the middle. CDR3 DNA: TGCGCCAGCAGTCAACCCCGGAGGGGGCCAAACACCGGGGAGCTGTTTTTT. Translated, it gives CASSQPRRGPNTGELFF.

V is TRBV7-3 and J is TRBJ2-1; 7 nucleotides match TRBD1. V lost 1 base and J lost 7; bases outside the gene matches: 7. The CDR3 is made up of 15 amino acids. The germline V gene encodes CDR1 SGHTA and CDR2 FQGTGA. CDR3 nucleotides: TGTGCCAGCAGCTTAAGGCAGGGACAGACTAATGAGCAGTTCTTC. It codes for CASSLRQGQTNEQFF.

The rearrangement joins TRBV4-1 to TRBJ2-1; 8 nucleotides agree with TRBD1. V trimming: 0 bases; J trimming: 7 bases; junction bases outside the gene matches: 11. CDR1 is MGHRA and CDR2 is YSYEKL in the germline V gene. The CDR3 contains 17 residues. Here the CDR3 reads CASSQDLSQGARNEQFF. CDR3 DNA: TGCGCCAGCAGCCAAGATTTATCCCAGGGGGCTAGGAATGAGCAGTTCTTC.

The chain employs TRBV9 and TRBJ2-7, with 7 bases that match TRBD1. Germline values: CDR1 SGDLS, CDR2 YYNGEE. V gave up 4 bases and J gave up 3 bases; unmatched junction bases: 4. The CDR3 spans 13 residues. CDR3 region: CASSPTGHYEQYF. DNA for the CDR3: TGTGCCAGCAGCCCGACAGGGCACTACGAGCAGTACTTC.

In this sample, this clone turned up once. V and J are TRBV11-2 and TRBJ1-5; D is unresolved. Trimming left V 8 bases short and J 2 bases short, with 10 bases between. The CDR3 sequence is 13 residues long. Germline V gene sequence: CDR1 SGHAT, CDR2 FQNNGV. The DNA of the CDR3 is TGTGCCAGCTGGGGTGGGGGCAATCAGCCCCAGCATTTT. It yields the protein CASWGGGNQPQHF.

The V and J genes are TRBV2 and TRBJ2-7, with a possible D match to TRBD1 (5 bases). The germline CDR1 and CDR2 sequences are SNHLY and FYNNEI. This CDR3 has 15 amino acids. V dropped 6 bases and J dropped 3 bases, with 18 bases sitting between them. CDR3 sequence (DNA): TGTGCCAGCAGGCCATGGGTGGGGCTTAACTACGAGCAGTACTTC. This codes for CASRPWVGLNYEQYF.

J is TRBJ1-2 and V is TRBV6-1, with 7 bases identical to TRBD1. Germline CDR1 is MNHNS and CDR2 is SASEGT. This CDR3 region has 15 residues. Losses at the gene ends were 3 bases for V and 0 bases for J; bases not matched to a gene: 4. The CDR3 here is CASSDMGQSNYGYTF. The CDR3 bases are TGTGCCAGCAGTGATATGGGACAGTCTAACTATGGCTACACCTTC.

The chain carries TRBV4-1 and TRBJ2-7, with 9 bases matching TRBD1. The CDR3 runs to 15 residues. V shed 4 bases, J shed 4 bases, and the junction held 8 bases outside the gene matches. From germline, CDR1 is MGHRA and CDR2 YSYEKL. The chain's CDR3 is CASSLDRGLVYEQYF. DNA for the CDR3: TGCGCCAGCAGCCTCGACAGGGGGTTGGTGTACGAGCAGTACTTC.

J is TRBJ2-6 and V is TRBV4-1; D unclear. This CDR3 is built from 15 residues. Germline V gives CDR1 MGHRA, CDR2 YSYEKL. Trimming took 5 bases from V and 2 from J, leaving 10 bases between them. In DNA, the CDR3 is TGCGCCAGCAGCGAGGTAATGGCTGGGGCCAACGTCCTGACTTTC. Residues: CASSEVMAGANVLTF.

On this clone: Other DNA sequences within the sample encode an identical CDR3. The chain couples TRBV30 to TRBJ2-7; possibly TRBD1 or TRBD2 for D (5 bases each). The CDR3 sequence is 13 residues long. The V gene lost 2 bases and the J gene lost 3 bases, with 11 bases spanning the gap. Germline CDR1 reads GTSNPN; CDR2 reads SVGIG (reference sequence). CDR3: CAWSSGSGYEQYF. CDR3 bases: TGTGCCTGGAGTTCAGGGAGTGGCTACGAGCAGTACTTC.

The chain has TRBV6-1 and TRBJ2-7, with D perhaps being TRBD1 or TRBD2 (6 bases each). The CDR3 consists of 17 residues. Deletions cut 2 bases from V and 0 bases from J, with 17 bases between. Germline V gene lookup returns CDR1 MNHNS and CDR2 SASEGT. CDR3: CASSEKGGLWSSYEQYF. The CDR3 DNA sequence: TGTGCCAGCAGTGAAAAGGGGGGATTGTGGAGCTCCTACGAGCAGTACTTC.

The CDR3 protein is CASSLAGGANVLTF. Written as DNA, the CDR3 is TGTGCCAGCAGCTTAGCGGGTGGGGCCAACGTCCTGACTTTC. The chain recombines TRBV13 with TRBJ2-6, with D unresolved. CDR3 size: 14 residues. Germline CDR1 reads PRHDT; CDR2 reads FYEKMQ (reference sequence). The V and J ends lost 1 base and 3 bases respectively, with 4 bases between them. The variable domain in full, with the rest retrieved from reference TRBV13 and TRBJ2-6, is AAGVIQSPRHLIKEKRETATLKCYPIPRHDTVYWYQQGPGQDPQFLISFYEKMQSDKGSIPDRFSAQQFSDYHSELNMSSLELGDSALYFCASSLAGGANVLTFGAGSRLTVL.

The V and J genes are TRBV11-2 and TRBJ2-1, with 7 bases aligning to TRBD2. Germline values: CDR1 SGHAT, CDR2 FQNNGV. CDR3 size: 15 residues. The V and J ends lost 1 base and 7 bases, in that order; junction bases with no gene match: 7. In DNA, the CDR3 is TGTGCCAGCAGCTTAGGCGGGGGTGAATGGAATGAGCAGTTCTTC. This sequence encodes CASSLGGGEWNEQFF.

The J gene is TRBJ2-7, the V gene TRBV6-5; D is ambiguous. The CDR3 is 12 residues long. The germline V gene encodes CDR1 MNHEY and CDR2 SVGAGI. The ends were cut back, 5 bases at V and 6 bases at J, with 11 bases in the middle. The chain's CDR3 is CASSHNSFEQYF. CDR3 DNA sequence: TGTGCCAGCAGTCACAATAGTTTCGAGCAGTACTTC.

The chain has TRBV7-8 and TRBJ2-1; 9 bases are shared with TRBD2. Germline V gives CDR1 SGHVS, CDR2 FQNEAQ. The CDR3 consists of 16 residues. V gave up 5 bases and J gave up 0 bases; unmatched junction bases: 5. CDR3 sequence (DNA): TGTGCCAGCAGCACCGCAGCGGGAGGCTCCTACAATGAGCAGTTCTTC. Amino acid sequence: CASSTAAGGSYNEQFF.